The 26 T cell receptor beta chains below were found in one sample sequenced in a study of molecular identifiers for immune sequencing clone quantification. TCRdb called the PCR reads again in MiXCR, with one record for every CDR3 protein. The sample lists about 640,000 distinct CDR3 sequences, about 20% occurring once. The sample taken for sequencing was naive CD8+ T cells from blood, with Jurkat cell RNA spiked in. Subset defined: FACS-sorted CD8+CD4-CCR7+CD45RA+ naive T cells. These receptors came from a human donor in good health. Some libraries in this study had Jurkat cell RNA spiked in.

The chain uses TRBV7-9 and TRBJ2-3; 7 nucleotides align to TRBD2. This CDR3 contains 15 residues. Per germline, CDR1 SEHNR and CDR2 FQNEAQ (reference sequence). Trimming at V came to 3 bases and at J to 9 bases, leaving 12 bases not matched to a gene. CDR3 in DNA: TGTGCCAGCAGCTTGGCTATGGGACGCGGGGGAACGCAGTATTTT. It yields the protein CASSLAMGRGGTQYF. The whole variable domain, remainder taken from reference TRBV7-9 and TRBJ2-3, is DTGVSQNPRHKITKRGQNVTFRCDPISEHNRLYWYRQTLGQGPEFLTYFQNEAQLEKSRLLSDRFSAERPKGSFSTLEIQRTEQGDSAMYLCASSLAMGRGGTQYFGPGTRLTVL.

This clonotype was seen repeatedly, ten times or more. The chain combines TRBV5-4 with TRBJ2-3; the D is unclear. Trimming took off 4 bases at V and 0 bases at J, with 6 bases between the two ends. Looked up from germline, CDR1 is SGHNT and CDR2 is YYREEE (reference sequence). The CDR3 totals 13 residues. CDR3 residues: CASSDGSTDTQYF. The DNA for the CDR3 is TGTGCCAGCAGCGACGGGAGCACAGATACGCAGTATTTT.

The rearrangement links TRBV19 to TRBJ1-1, with D perhaps matching TRBD1 (5 bases). The CDR3 is 14 residues long. CDR1 and CDR2 (germline): LNHDA, SQIVND (reference sequence). V was shortened by 3 bases and J by 5 bases, with 13 bases between the two germline ends. The CDR3 reads CASSMGGWGTEAFF. For the CDR3, the DNA is TGTGCCAGTAGTATGGGCGGTTGGGGGACTGAAGCTTTCTTT.

Comments on this clonotype: One junction end disagrees with the germline gene, perhaps due to a read error. This chain joins TRBV14 and TRBJ1-2; D is perhaps TRBD1 (6 bases). The CDR3 contains 13 residues. Germline V gene lookup returns CDR1 SGHDN and CDR2 FVKESK. The DNA of the CDR3 is TGTGCCAGCAGCCACTGGACAGATTATGGCCACACCTTC. This sequence encodes CASSHWTDYGHTF.

Notes on this clonotype: This sequence may be a read error, since a much larger clone differs from it by one base. The CDR3 does not end in the conserved phenylalanine or tryptophan, so this is likely a read error. The CDR3, as DNA: TGTGCCAGCAGCCAAGTCAGCAACCACGAGCAGTACCTC. It yields the protein CASSQVSNHEQYL. The chain recombines TRBV14 with TRBJ2-7; D remains ambiguous. The V end was cut by 1 base, the J end by 5 bases, with 9 bases between. Germline values: CDR1 SGHDN, CDR2 FVKESK. The CDR3 length is 13 residues.

This clonotype showed up many times. V gene TRBV7-3 combines with J gene TRBJ2-3, with D possibly being TRBD2 (6 bases). This CDR3 comprises 14 residues. The ends were cut back, 1 base at V and 4 bases at J, with 9 bases in the middle. The germline V gene encodes CDR1 SGHTA and CDR2 FQGTGA. The CDR3 reads CASSLSASADTQYF. The DNA for the CDR3 is TGTGCCAGCAGCTTAAGTGCTAGCGCAGATACGCAGTATTTT. Together with reference TRBV7-3 and TRBJ2-3, the CDR3 gives the full variable domain: GAGVSQTPSNKVTEKGKYVELRCDPISGHTALYWYRQSLGQGPEFLIYFQGTGAADDSGLPNDRFFAVRPEGSVSTLKIQRTERGDSAVYLCASSLSASADTQYFGPGTRLTVL.

On this clonotype itself: An end of the junction does not agree with germline; a read error may underlie this. This rearrangement joins TRBV13 to TRBJ2-3, with D unresolved. Per germline, CDR1 PRHDT and CDR2 FYEKMQ (reference sequence). The CDR3 spans 13 residues. CDR3 residues: CASSLLYGDAQYF. CDR3 DNA: TGTGCCAGCAGCTTACTGTACGGAGATGCGCAGTATTTT. Full variable domain (remainder filled in from reference TRBV13 and TRBJ2-3): AAGVIQSPRHLIKEKRETATLKCYPIPRHDTVYWYQQGPGQDPQFLISFYEKMQSDKGSIPDRFSAQQFSDYHSELNMSSLELGDSALYFCASSLLYGDAQYFGPGTRLTVL.

This clonotype was detected ten times or more. The V and J genes are TRBV6-2 or TRBV6-3 and TRBJ1-1; 12 nucleotides agree with TRBD1. V shed 0 bases and J 1 base; nucleotides not matched to a gene: 6. The CDR3 covers 18 residues. Germline lookup yields CDR1 MNHEY and CDR2 SVGEGT. The chain's CDR3 is CASSYSPGQGAWNTEAFF. In nucleotides, the CDR3 is TGTGCCAGCAGTTACTCGCCGGGACAGGGGGCTTGGAACACTGAAGCTTTCTTT.

On this clonotype itself: A single base separates this from a much larger clone, so it may be a read error. The chain combines TRBV19 with TRBJ2-3, with D perhaps matching TRBD1 (5 bases). The CDR3 totals 14 residues. Germline CDR1 LNHDA, CDR2 SQIVND (reference sequence). The CDR3 DNA reads as TGTGACAGTTCGTCCAGGGTCGGCACAGATACGCAGTATTTT. This gives the protein CDSSSRVGTDTQYF.

The count of this clonotype is one. A much larger clonotype is one base distant, so this may be a read error. This sequence joins TRBV2 and TRBJ2-7, with D tentatively TRBD2 (6 bases). Per the germline V gene, CDR1 is SNHLY and CDR2 is FYNNEI. This CDR3 is built from 15 residues. CDR3 loop: CASSERGGPSYGQYF. The CDR3 DNA reads TGTGCCAGCAGTGAACGTGGAGGGCCCTCCTACGGGCAGTACTTC.

This clonotype was seen at least ten times. The chain employs TRBV5-8 and TRBJ1-5, with 10 nucleotides matching TRBD1. The CDR3 is 15 residues long. CDR1 is SGHTS and CDR2 is YDEGEE in the germline V gene. The J segment lost 2 bases and the V segment lost 3 bases, leaving 2 bases of the junction unmatched. CDR3 DNA sequence: TGTGCCAGCAGCTGGGGGACAGGGGGCAATCAGCCCCAGCATTTT. Protein product: CASSWGTGGNQPQHF. Variable domain in full (rest from reference TRBV5-8 and TRBJ1-5): EAGVTQSPTHLIKTRGQQATLRCSPISGHTSVYWYQQALGLGLQFLLWYDEGEERNRGNFPPRFSGRQFPNYSSELNVNALELEDSALYLCASSWGTGGNQPQHFGDGTRLSIL.

The chain couples TRBV4-1 to TRBJ2-1; 9 bases agree with TRBD2. This CDR3 has 16 amino acids. CDR1 and CDR2 from the germline V gene are MGHRA and YSYEKL. J lost 2 bases, V lost 6 bases, and 8 bases had no gene match. CDR3: CASSPLERGAYNEQFF. DNA of the CDR3: TGCGCCAGCAGTCCATTAGAGCGGGGGGCCTACAATGAGCAGTTCTTC.

This clonotype was recorded at least ten times. This rearrangement joins TRBV4-1 to TRBJ1-5, with D unresolved. Germline CDR1 and CDR2: MGHRA and YSYEKL. V lost 1 base and J lost 4, with 11 bases in between. The CDR3 length is 15 residues. CDR3 sequence (DNA): TGCGCCAGCAGCCAAGGAAACCTTCCAAATCAGCCCCAGCATTTT. The encoded protein is CASSQGNLPNQPQHF.

There are many counts of this clonotype. The chain carries TRBV7-9 and TRBJ2-7; the D call may be TRBD1 or TRBD2 (5 bases each). The length of the CDR3 is 13 residues. Between the trimmed V and J ends, which lost 0 bases and 5 bases, there was a span of 8 bases. Looked up from germline, CDR1 is SEHNR and CDR2 is FQNEAQ (reference sequence). CDR3 amino acids: CASSLAGDDEQYF. The CDR3, as DNA: TGTGCCAGCAGCTTAGCCGGGGACGACGAGCAGTACTTC.

With respect to this clonotype: Its ends do not fully match the called genes, so a read error is possible. The V call is TRBV5-3, the J call TRBJ2-1, with D possibly being TRBD1 (6 bases). TRBV5-3 qualifies as an ORF whose function is uncertain. This CDR3 contains 14 residues. The CDR3 spells CASSSRNRDNEQSF. Here the CDR3 DNA reads TGTGCCAGCAGCTCGAGAAACAGGGACAATGAGCAGTCCTTC.

To note about this clonotype: A junction end diverges from the germline sequence, so it may reflect a read error. The chain combines TRBV7-9 with TRBJ2-7, with 8 bases aligning to TRBD1. Per germline, CDR1 SEHNR and CDR2 FQNEAQ (reference sequence). The length of the CDR3 is 15 residues. CDR3 nucleotides: TGTGCCAGCAGCCTCGGACAGGGTCCATCCTACGAGCAGCACTTC. Protein: CASSLGQGPSYEQHF.

This clonotype was picked up many times. The genes are TRBV28 and TRBJ1-5, with no clear D. The CDR3 is 14 residues long. The V end was cut by 3 bases, the J end by 4 bases, with 10 bases between. CDR1 and CDR2 from the germline V gene are MDHEN and SYDVKM. CDR3 protein: CASSFRAGNQPQHF. In DNA, the CDR3 is TGTGCCAGCAGTTTTAGGGCAGGTAATCAGCCCCAGCATTTT.

Worth noting for this clonotype: Being one base from a much bigger clone, this may be a read error. The chain carries TRBV28 and TRBJ2-2; TRBD1 matches at 7 bases. From germline, CDR1 is MDHEN and CDR2 SYDVKM. V lost 3 bases to trimming and J lost 9 bases; unmatched junction nucleotides: 7. The CDR3 covers 14 residues. CDR3 DNA sequence: TGTGCCAGCAGTTTGACAGGGAACCCCAGGGAGCTGTTTTTT. The encoded protein is CASSLTGNPRELFF. Using reference TRBV28 and TRBJ2-2 for the parts outside the CDR3, the full variable domain is DVKVTQSSRYLVKRTGEKVFLECVQDMDHENMFWYRQDPGLGLRLIYFSYDVKMKEKGDIPEGYSVSREKKERFSLILESASTNQTSMYLCASSLTGNPRELFFGEGSRLTVL.

This clonotype was counted at least ten times. This chain joins TRBV4-1 and TRBJ2-7, with D perhaps matching TRBD1 (5 bases). The germline gives CDR1 MGHRA, CDR2 YSYEKL. The CDR3 sequence is 13 residues long. The V end lost 1 base, the J end lost 3 bases, and 7 bases lay between the germline ends. The CDR3 region is CASSQVRDYEQYF. The CDR3 nucleotides are TGCGCCAGCAGCCAAGTCAGGGACTACGAGCAGTACTTC.

This clonotype was counted ten times or more. The genes are TRBV5-5 and TRBJ2-7; D unresolved. The CDR3 runs 15 residues. The germline V and J ends were trimmed by 4 bases and 11 bases, with 25 bases remaining between them. Germline values: CDR1 SGHKS, CDR2 YYEKEE (reference sequence). The CDR3 spells CASSPGPTPSWLEYF. CDR3 sequence (DNA): TGTGCCAGCAGCCCAGGCCCAACCCCGTCCTGGCTTGAGTACTTC.

Comments on this clonotype: Without the conserved terminal phenylalanine or tryptophan, this CDR3 likely stems from a read error. The chain uses TRBV19 and TRBJ1-2; 8 bases are shared with TRBD1. The CDR3 covers 15 residues. The V segment lost 2 bases and the J segment 8 bases; nucleotides outside the gene matches: 10. Germline CDR1 and CDR2: LNHDA and SQIVND (reference sequence). The CDR3 region is CASSISAGGGYGYTL. The CDR3 DNA reads TGTGCCAGTAGTATATCGGCAGGGGGCGGATACGGCTACACCCTC.

This chain links TRBV2 with TRBJ1-6; perhaps TRBD1 as D (6 bases). The length of the CDR3 is 17 residues. From germline, CDR1 is SNHLY and CDR2 FYNNEI. V dropped 1 base and J dropped 0 bases, with 10 bases sitting between them. CDR3 sequence (DNA): TGTGCCAGCAGTGAAGTGACAGGTAGCTCCTATAATTCACCCCTCCACTTT. Amino acid sequence: CASSEVTGSSYNSPLHF.

As regards this clonotype: A much larger clone lies one base from this, so it may be a read error. J is TRBJ2-7 and V is TRBV20-1, with unresolved D. The V end was cut by 0 bases, the J end by 6 bases, with 12 bases between. This CDR3 has 13 amino acids. CDR1 is DFQATT, CDR2 SNEGSKA, per germline (reference sequence). This CDR3 is CSARDGVVPEQYF. DNA for the CDR3: TGCAGTGCTAGAGATGGGGTGGTTCCCGAGCAGTACTTC.

This clonotype was counted a single time. This chain uses TRBV20-1 with TRBJ2-7; possibly TRBD1 or TRBD2 for D (5 bases each). CDR3 length: 14 residues. The germline CDR1 and CDR2 sequences are DFQATT and SNEGSKA (reference sequence). V lost 0 bases, J lost 0 bases, and 9 bases lay in between. As DNA, the CDR3 is TGCAGTGCTAGAGATCCAGGGAGCTCCTACGAGCAGTACTTC. Translated: CSARDPGSSYEQYF.

A word on this clonotype: In this CDR3 the conserved last residue, phenylalanine or tryptophan, is missing, so a read error is likely. V usage is TRBV6-2 or TRBV6-3 and J usage is TRBJ2-7; tentative D call: TRBD1 (6 bases). Per the germline V gene, CDR1 is MNHEY and CDR2 is SVGEGT. The CDR3 has 14 amino acids. Trimming removed 5 bases from V and 7 bases from J, with 18 bases in between. This CDR3 is CASSQQGPLWEQYL. The CDR3 DNA is TGTGCCAGCAGTCAACAGGGCCCTTTATGGGAGCAGTACCTC.

In its sample, this clonotype was seen many times. The chain has TRBV7-6 and TRBJ1-1; D is perhaps TRBD1 (6 bases). The V end lost 6 bases, the J end lost 5 bases, and 16 bases lay between the germline ends. CDR1 is SGHVS, CDR2 FNYEAQ, per germline. The CDR3 is 14 residues long. The CDR3 region has the DNA TGTGCCAGCAGTCCACCGGGGCAGGGGACTGAAGCTTTCTTT. Protein product: CASSPPGQGTEAFF.